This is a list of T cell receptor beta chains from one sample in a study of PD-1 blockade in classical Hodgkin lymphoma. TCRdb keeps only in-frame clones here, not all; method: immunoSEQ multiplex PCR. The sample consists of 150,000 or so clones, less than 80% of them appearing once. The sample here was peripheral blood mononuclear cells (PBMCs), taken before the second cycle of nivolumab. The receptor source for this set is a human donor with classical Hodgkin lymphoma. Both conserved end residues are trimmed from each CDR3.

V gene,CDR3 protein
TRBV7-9,ASSLDLGMNTGELF
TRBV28,ASRLTGGKWY
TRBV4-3,ASSQDAVGPSYNEQF
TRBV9,ASSEKTGIYNEQF
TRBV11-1,ASSRTGASEAF
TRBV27,ASSPPGGLDTQY
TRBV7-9,ASSFPLTDTQY
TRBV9,ASSVTPLPAYEQY
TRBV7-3,ASSPYGIEQY
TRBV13,ASRYGTANTGELF
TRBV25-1,ASSVTGRGGYNEQF
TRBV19,ASSLRDGGYFSYEQY
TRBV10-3,AMAGGSNQPQH
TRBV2,ASKAGTRRSGNTIY
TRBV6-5,ASSFLGSYEQY
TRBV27,ASSLPGGNEQF
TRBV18,ASSPVGQVETQY
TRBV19,ASSHGGYT
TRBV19,ASSTKLGTGLSANYGYT
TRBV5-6,ASSFTRNSGWREQF
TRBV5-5,ASSQGRGRRSYEQY
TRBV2,ASSQDRGGTTGELF
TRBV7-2,ASSPSSSNQPQH
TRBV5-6,ASSLAGTRSYEQY
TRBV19,ASSIRHTTGNTIY
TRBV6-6,ASSYRGSNQPQH
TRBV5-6,ASSFRLINAGELF
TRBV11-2,ASNRGGNTEAF
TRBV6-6,ASSSAGTSGSGEQF
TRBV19,ASFGGEKLF
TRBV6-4,ASSDGGGNTEAF
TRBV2,ASSEGRIYQETQY
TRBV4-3,ASSQDHLQGGGQETQY
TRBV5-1,ASGPAGTNEQY
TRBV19,ASSKDGVVNEKLF
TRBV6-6,ASSYSIRVDQPQH
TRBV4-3,ASSQDSYSYNEQF
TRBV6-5,ASSTGLAGTETQY
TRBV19,ASSIRTVAGKLF
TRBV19,ASSMTRLDIQY
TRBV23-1,ASRAKSHGYT
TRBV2,ASRTGGWTEAF
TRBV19,ASRGRLAGEEDTQY
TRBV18,ASSPRGQGSSGANVLT
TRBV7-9,ASSSGETQY
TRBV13,ASSSSQLAKNIQY